The clone carrying this T cell receptor (beta chain) was seen a few times. TCRdb re-analysed the 5' RACE reads in MiXCR, keeping a single row per CDR3 protein. Seen here are 110,000 to 150,000 distinct CDR3 sequences, 13% to 15% observed once, and the top ten hold around 27%. This CDR3 is 16 amino acids long. In germline, CDR1 is ENHRY, CDR2 SYGVKD. V trimming: 4 bases; J trimming: 9 bases; junction bases outside the gene matches: 10. This entry belongs to a study of T-cell memory formation after mild COVID-19. Sequenced sample: PBMCs or a T cell subset sorted from them (not recorded which). This chain connects TRBV10-3 to TRBJ2-1; TRBD2 aligns across 12 bases. The receptor's source is an adult woman who had mild COVID-19 (a few samples of this study predate the infection). Cell type and time point are not known. CDR3 region: CAISVERTSGVGEQFF. The CDR3, as DNA: TGTGCCATCAGTGTCGAGCGGACTAGCGGGGTCGGTGAGCAGTTCTTC.